This T cell receptor beta chain was obtained from a study of blood T cell repertoires in COVID-19. At the level of the study: The samples span acute and convalescent COVID-19 from the United States, Italy and Spain. Sources were T cells, B-cell-depleted T cells, or PBMCs; the material itself was cDNA or gDNA.

V was clipped by 4 bases and J by 6 bases; unmatched bases: 6. Germline CDR1 and CDR2: MDHEN and SYDVKM. This CDR3 comprises 14 residues. Original methodology: Using reference gene primer amplification, nucleated cell counts were estimated. Clones were sequenced by immunoSEQ multiplex PCR, and TCRdb holds only the in-frame ones, with some missing. The DNA gave D and trimming, while V, J and clone size come from that table. The sample has more than 80,000 clones; roughly 90% are singletons. This TCR was recovered from a human donor with active COVID-19. The donor label of this sample is uncertain. The gene calls are TRBV28 and TRBJ2-3; 8 positions agree with TRBD2. The sequenced sample consisted of peripheral blood. The CDR3 nucleotides read TGTGCCAGCAGTTCCTCGGGGGGGGTGGATACGCAGTATTTT. Its translation is CASSSSGGVDTQYF.